Listed below are T cell receptor beta chains from one sample, sequenced in a study of shared clonotypes between healthy human individuals. Generated by immunoSEQ multiplex PCR, the TCRdb table keeps only in-frame clones and is missing some. The sample lists about 2 million clones, approximately 95% occurring once. Sequencing was performed on naive CD4+ T cells sorted from blood. The receptors here all came from a man aged 18-30 years in good health. The CDR3 runs from the conserved cysteine through the conserved F or W. Fields, in order: V gene, clone size, CDR3 length, J gene, D gene, CDR3 DNA, CDR3 protein. A D gene is named only where the DNA matches it firmly. A clone size is listed for some rows: how often the clone was seen (once, few, many), or a class if it is expanded.

V gene: TRBV25-1
clone size: once
CDR3 length: 16
J gene: TRBJ1-6
D gene: .
CDR3 DNA: TGTGCCAGCAGTGAAACACAGGGTTTTTATAATTCACCCCTCCACTTT
CDR3 protein: CASSETQGFYNSPLHF

V gene: TRBV28
clone size: .
CDR3 length: 12
J gene: TRBJ1-5
D gene: .
CDR3 DNA: TGTGCCAGCAGTTTAGGGGTATCAGCCCCAGCATTT
CDR3 protein: CASSLGVSAPAF

V gene: TRBV9
clone size: .
CDR3 length: 14
J gene: TRBJ1-3
D gene: .
CDR3 DNA: TGTGCCAGCAGCGTAGTCGGTTCTGGAAACACCATATATTTT
CDR3 protein: CASSVVGSGNTIYF

V gene: TRBV5-6
clone size: .
CDR3 length: 16
J gene: TRBJ1-2
D gene: .
CDR3 DNA: TGTGCCAGCAGCGCGAAAGGACAACCTCCTAACTATGGCTACACCTTC
CDR3 protein: CASSAKGQPPNYGYTF

V gene: TRBV7-2
clone size: .
CDR3 length: 13
J gene: TRBJ1-5
D gene: .
CDR3 DNA: TGTGCCAGCAGCCCACAGGGAGACCAGCCCCAGCATTTT
CDR3 protein: CASSPQGDQPQHF

V gene: TRBV5-1
clone size: .
CDR3 length: 15
J gene: TRBJ2-5
D gene: .
CDR3 DNA: TGCGCCAGCAGCTTGGTTGGGGTGAAGGAAGAGACCCAGTACTTC
CDR3 protein: CASSLVGVKEETQYF

V gene: TRBV5-1
clone size: .
CDR3 length: 15
J gene: TRBJ1-1
D gene: TRBD1
CDR3 DNA: TGCGCCAGCAGCTTGAGGCAGGGGGCAATCACTGAAGCTTTCTTT
CDR3 protein: CASSLRQGAITEAFF

V gene: TRBV7-2
clone size: .
CDR3 length: 15
J gene: TRBJ2-3
D gene: .
CDR3 DNA: TGTGCCAGCAGCATTTCCGGGACTAGCACAGATACGCAGTATTTT
CDR3 protein: CASSISGTSTDTQYF

V gene: TRBV5-4
clone size: .
CDR3 length: 17
J gene: TRBJ2-3
D gene: TRBD1
CDR3 DNA: TGTGCCAGCAGCCCAGACCCCGGGACAGGGCGACCAGATACGCAGTATTTT
CDR3 protein: CASSPDPGTGRPDTQYF

V gene: TRBV6-4
clone size: .
CDR3 length: 15
J gene: TRBJ1-6
D gene: .
CDR3 DNA: TGTGCCAGCAGTGACCAGGGGCAGGGGAGATCACCCCTCCACTTT
CDR3 protein: CASSDQGQGRSPLHF

V gene: TRBV19
clone size: .
CDR3 length: 15
J gene: TRBJ2-7
D gene: .
CDR3 DNA: TGTGCCAGTAGTATGTCGAGAGGGTTCGCGTACGAGCAGTACTTC
CDR3 protein: CASSMSRGFAYEQYF

V gene: TRBV7-7
clone size: .
CDR3 length: 14
J gene: TRBJ1-4
D gene: .
CDR3 DNA: TGTGCTAGCAGCCCGGGACTGTCAAATGAAAAACTGTTTTTT
CDR3 protein: CASSPGLSNEKLFF

V gene: TRBV11-2
clone size: .
CDR3 length: 16
J gene: TRBJ2-1
D gene: TRBD1
CDR3 DNA: TGTGCCAGCAGCGCCCCGGGACAGGTTTCCTACAATGAGCAGTTCTTC
CDR3 protein: CASSAPGQVSYNEQFF

V gene: TRBV7-3
clone size: .
CDR3 length: 15
J gene: TRBJ1-1
D gene: .
CDR3 DNA: TGTGCCAGCAGCTTAAGTAGGGACTCAAACACTGAAGCTTTCTTT
CDR3 protein: CASSLSRDSNTEAFF

V gene: TRBV9
clone size: .
CDR3 length: 14
J gene: TRBJ1-6
D gene: TRBD1
CDR3 DNA: TGTGCCAGCAGCCCTCGGGACAGTAGGTCACCCCTCCACTTT
CDR3 protein: CASSPRDSRSPLHF

V gene: TRBV7-2
clone size: .
CDR3 length: 14
J gene: TRBJ2-2
D gene: TRBD1
CDR3 DNA: TGTGCCAGCAGCTCACAGGGGGCGCCCGGGGAGCTGTTTTTT
CDR3 protein: CASSSQGAPGELFF

V gene: TRBV11-2
clone size: .
CDR3 length: 16
J gene: TRBJ2-3
D gene: TRBD2
CDR3 DNA: TGTGCCAGCAGCTTTAACGGGAGGTCAAGCACAGATACGCAGTATTTT
CDR3 protein: CASSFNGRSSTDTQYF

V gene: TRBV6-1
clone size: .
CDR3 length: 14
J gene: TRBJ2-4
D gene: TRBD2
CDR3 DNA: TGTGCCAGCACCCGGGGACTAGAGGAAAACATTCAGTACTTC
CDR3 protein: CASTRGLEENIQYF

V gene: TRBV4-1
clone size: .
CDR3 length: 12
J gene: TRBJ2-3
D gene: .
CDR3 DNA: TGCGCCAGCAGAGACGTAACAGATACGCAGTATTTT
CDR3 protein: CASRDVTDTQYF

V gene: TRBV29-1
clone size: .
CDR3 length: 11
J gene: TRBJ1-3
D gene: TRBD1
CDR3 DNA: TGCAGCTCCAGACAGGGTGACACCATATATTTT
CDR3 protein: CSSRQGDTIYF

V gene: TRBV30
clone size: .
CDR3 length: 13
J gene: TRBJ1-2
D gene: .
CDR3 DNA: TGTGCCTGGAGTGTTCCTGGGGGGATTGGCTACACCTTC
CDR3 protein: CAWSVPGGIGYTF

V gene: TRBV10-3
clone size: .
CDR3 length: 14
J gene: TRBJ1-5
D gene: .
CDR3 DNA: TGTGCCATCACCGAGGAAAGAGGGGCTCAGCCCCAGCATTTT
CDR3 protein: CAITEERGAQPQHF

V gene: TRBV30
clone size: .
CDR3 length: 14
J gene: TRBJ2-3
D gene: TRBD2
CDR3 DNA: TGTACCTGGAGTGCGGCGGGAGAGTCAGATACGCAGTATTTT
CDR3 protein: CTWSAAGESDTQYF

V gene: TRBV2
clone size: .
CDR3 length: 14
J gene: TRBJ2-2
D gene: .
CDR3 DNA: TGTGCCAGCAGGAGCCAGGGAAACACCGGGGAGCTGTTTTTT
CDR3 protein: CASRSQGNTGELFF